The clone carrying this TCR beta chain appeared many times. What it recognizes is unknown. Original handling: The median was about 96,000 TCRs per sample, ranging roughly 20,000 to 750,000. TCRdb analysed the RACE reads with MiXCR anew, one entry per CDR3 protein. Here the V and J calls rest on TCRdb's processing, not on the authors' analysis. The sample lists around 130,000 distinct CDR3 sequences; approximately 8.3% were seen once. Time point in this sample: healthy volunteer bleed at 2 weeks. The study extracted total RNA from unfractionated whole blood. This record comes from a study of human T cells and chemical hapten exposure. For the study at large: Slight differences in pooled library volume were the main source of varying TCR yields across samples. General observations from the study: Sensitizing to DPC left TCRs with a frequency above 1 in 1000 unaltered.

Trimming removed 0 bases from V and 8 bases from J; junction bases left unmatched: 4. CDR3 size: 14 residues. Germline V gene lookup returns CDR1 SGHRS and CDR2 YFSETQ. The clonotype was recovered from a male donor in good health. Some clones in this sample may be carry-over from other donors' samples. Sequenced input: whole blood. The V gene is TRBV5-1, the J gene TRBJ2-1; TRBD1 agrees at 8 bases. The chain's CDR3 is CASSLGSGGYEQFF. CDR3 coding DNA: TGCGCCAGCAGCTTGGGGTCAGGGGGCTATGAGCAGTTCTTC.